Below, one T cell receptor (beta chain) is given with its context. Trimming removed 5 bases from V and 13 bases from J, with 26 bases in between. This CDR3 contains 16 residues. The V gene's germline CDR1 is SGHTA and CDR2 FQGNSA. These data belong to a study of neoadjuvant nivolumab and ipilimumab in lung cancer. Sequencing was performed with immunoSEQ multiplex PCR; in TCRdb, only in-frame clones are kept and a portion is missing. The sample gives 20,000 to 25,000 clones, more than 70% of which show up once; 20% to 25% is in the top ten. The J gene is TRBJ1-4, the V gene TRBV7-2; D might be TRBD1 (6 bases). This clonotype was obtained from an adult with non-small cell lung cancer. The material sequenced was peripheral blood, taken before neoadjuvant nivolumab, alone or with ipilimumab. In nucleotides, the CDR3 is TGTGCCAGCAGCCCTAGAGGGGGGGCGGACGAGGAAGTACTGTTTTTT. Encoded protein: CASSPRGGADEEVLFF.